Below are 7 T cell receptor beta chains sequenced from a single sample in a study of CD8 T cells in Susac syndrome. An amount of RNA that ranged from roughly 0.45 to 1 ug was reverse transcribed with random hexamers. TCRdb re-analysed the immunoSEQ multiplex PCR reads in MiXCR, keeping a single row per CDR3 protein. The sample shows approximately 150,000 distinct CDR3 sequences, 93% of them seen only once. Sample: CD4+ T cells from PBMCs. The receptors were gathered from a human donor in good health.

The chain is built from TRBV5-1 and TRBJ1-1, with D tentatively TRBD1 (6 bases). The ends were cut back, 3 bases at V and 0 bases at J, with 12 bases in the middle. The CDR3 spans 15 residues. The germline gives CDR1 SGHRS, CDR2 YFSETQ. In nucleotides, the CDR3 is TGCGCCAGCAGCTCGGGGGCGGGTATGAACACTGAAGCTTTCTTT. This sequence encodes CASSSGAGMNTEAFF.

This clonotype was recorded once. V gene TRBV5-6 combines with J gene TRBJ2-2; D uncertain. Trimming left V 2 bases short and J 4 bases short, with 6 bases between. The germline V gene encodes CDR1 SGHDT and CDR2 YYEEEE. The CDR3 length is 13 residues. DNA for the CDR3: TGTGCCAGCAGCTTTTCCTTCACCGGGGAGCTGTTTTTT. Translated: CASSFSFTGELFF.

The chain recombines TRBV7-9 with TRBJ1-1, with 9 bases fitting TRBD1. J gave up 5 bases and V 8 bases, and 9 bases lay outside the gene matches. Germline CDR1 reads SEHNR; CDR2 reads FQNEAQ (reference sequence). The CDR3 spans 14 residues. Here the CDR3 DNA reads TGTGCCAGCGCACCTACAGGGGGCGAGACTGAAGCTTTCTTT. The encoded protein is CASAPTGGETEAFF.

The genes are TRBV7-2 and TRBJ1-2; tentative D call: TRBD1 (5 bases). Germline lookup yields CDR1 SGHTA and CDR2 FQGNSA. The germline V and J ends were trimmed by 3 bases and 4 bases, with 12 bases remaining between them. The CDR3 consists of 14 residues. The CDR3 region is CASSLGLGSYGYTF. CDR3 nucleotide sequence: TGTGCCAGCAGCTTGGGGCTCGGCTCCTATGGCTACACCTTC. Complete variable domain (other parts from reference TRBV7-2 and TRBJ1-2): GAGVSQSPSNKVTEKGKDVELRCDPISGHTALYWYRQSLGQGLEFLIYFQGNSAPDKSGLPSDRFSAERTGGSVSTLTIQRTQQEDSAVYLCASSLGLGSYGYTFGSGTRLTVV.

This clonotype was seen only once. V gene TRBV18 combines with J gene TRBJ1-1, with D unclear. The germline V gene has CDR1 KGHSH and CDR2 LQKENI. The V gene lost 1 base and the J gene lost 2 bases, with 8 bases spanning the gap. CDR3 length: 14 amino acids. The CDR3 nucleotides are TGTGCCAGCTCACCACAGACGGATAACACTGAAGCTTTCTTT. As protein: CASSPQTDNTEAFF.

The CDR3 DNA reads as TGCAGCGCCCCCCTGGACTTCTATGGCTACACCTTC. Translated, it gives CSAPLDFYGYTF. The chain carries TRBV29-1 and TRBJ1-2; D not resolved. Trimming removed 7 bases at V and 4 bases at J, with 13 bases between. The CDR3 spans 12 residues. Germline assignment: CDR1 SQVTM and CDR2 ANQGSEA. Variable domain in full (rest from reference TRBV29-1 and TRBJ1-2): SAVISQKPSRDICQRGTSLTIQCQVDSQVTMMFWYRQQPGQSLTLIATANQGSEATYESGFVIDKFPISRPNLTFSTLTVSNMSPEDSSIYLCSAPLDFYGYTFGSGTRLTVV.

This sequence joins TRBV20-1 and TRBJ2-5; possible D gene TRBD1, 6 bases. CDR3 length: 16 amino acids. The V gene's germline CDR1 is DFQATT and CDR2 SNEGSKA (reference sequence). V lost 6 bases and J 2 bases, leaving 22 bases between the germline ends. CDR3 residues: CSAQKTGTRTQETQYF. The CDR3 DNA reads as TGCAGTGCCCAAAAGACCGGGACACGGACACAAGAGACCCAGTACTTC.